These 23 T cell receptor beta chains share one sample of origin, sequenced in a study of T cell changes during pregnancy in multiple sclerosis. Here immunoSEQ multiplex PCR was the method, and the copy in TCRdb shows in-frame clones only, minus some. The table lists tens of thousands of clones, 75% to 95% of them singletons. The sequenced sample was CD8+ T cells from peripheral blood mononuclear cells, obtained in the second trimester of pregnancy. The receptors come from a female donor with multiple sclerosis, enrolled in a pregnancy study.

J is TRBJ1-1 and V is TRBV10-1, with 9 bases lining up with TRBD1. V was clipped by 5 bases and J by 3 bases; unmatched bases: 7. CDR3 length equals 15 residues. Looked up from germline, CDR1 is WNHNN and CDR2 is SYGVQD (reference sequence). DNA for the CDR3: TGCGCCAGCAGTTGGGGACAGGGAGGATACACTGAAGCTTTCTTT. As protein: CASSWGQGGYTEAFF.

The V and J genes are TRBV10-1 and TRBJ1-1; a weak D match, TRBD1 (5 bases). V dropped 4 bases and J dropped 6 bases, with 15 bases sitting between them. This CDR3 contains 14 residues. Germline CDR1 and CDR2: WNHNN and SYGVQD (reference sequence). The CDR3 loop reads CASSGPGIRAEAFF. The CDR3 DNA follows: TGCGCCAGCAGTGGGCCAGGGATTCGGGCTGAAGCTTTCTTT.

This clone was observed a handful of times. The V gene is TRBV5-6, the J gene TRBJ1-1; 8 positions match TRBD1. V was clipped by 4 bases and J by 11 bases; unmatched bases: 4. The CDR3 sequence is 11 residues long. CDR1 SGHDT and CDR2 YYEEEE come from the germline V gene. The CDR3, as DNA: TGTGCCAGCAGCGGGGACAGGAACGCTTTCTTT. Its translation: CASSGDRNAFF.

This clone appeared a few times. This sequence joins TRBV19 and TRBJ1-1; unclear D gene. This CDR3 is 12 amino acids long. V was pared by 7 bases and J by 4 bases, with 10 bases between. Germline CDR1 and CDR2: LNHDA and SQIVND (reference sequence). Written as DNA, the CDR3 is TGTGCCAGTATGGGAGACCGCACTGAAGCTTTCTTT. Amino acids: CASMGDRTEAFF.

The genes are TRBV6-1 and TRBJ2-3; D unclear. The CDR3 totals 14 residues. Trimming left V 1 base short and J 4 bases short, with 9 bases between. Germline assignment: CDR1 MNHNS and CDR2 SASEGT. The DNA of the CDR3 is TGTGCCAGCAGTGAAGGGCCGCTCCCAGATACGCAGTATTTT. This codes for CASSEGPLPDTQYF.

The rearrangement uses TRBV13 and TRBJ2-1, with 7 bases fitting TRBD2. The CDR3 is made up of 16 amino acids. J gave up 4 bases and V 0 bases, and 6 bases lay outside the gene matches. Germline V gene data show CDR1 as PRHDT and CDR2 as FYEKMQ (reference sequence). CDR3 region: CASSLGGGRRYNEQFF. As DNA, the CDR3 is TGTGCCAGCAGCTTAGGCGGGGGGAGGCGATACAATGAGCAGTTCTTC.

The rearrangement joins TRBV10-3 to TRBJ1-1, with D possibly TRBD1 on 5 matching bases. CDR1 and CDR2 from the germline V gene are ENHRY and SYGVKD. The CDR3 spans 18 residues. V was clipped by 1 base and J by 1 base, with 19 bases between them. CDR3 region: CAISELRGPPIANTEAFF. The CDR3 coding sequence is TGTGCCATCAGTGAGTTAAGGGGCCCACCTATCGCGAACACTGAAGCTTTCTTT.

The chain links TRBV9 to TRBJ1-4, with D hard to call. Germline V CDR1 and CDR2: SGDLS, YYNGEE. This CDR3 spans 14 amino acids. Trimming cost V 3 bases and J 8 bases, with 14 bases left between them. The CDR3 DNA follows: TGTGCCAGCAGCGGGGCCCGCCTGCCGGAAAAACTGTTTTTT. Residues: CASSGARLPEKLFF.

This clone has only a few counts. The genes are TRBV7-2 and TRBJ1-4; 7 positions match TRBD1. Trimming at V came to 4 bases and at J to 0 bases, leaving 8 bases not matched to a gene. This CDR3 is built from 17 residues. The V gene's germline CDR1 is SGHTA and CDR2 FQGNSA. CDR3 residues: CASSSTWTGATNEKLFF. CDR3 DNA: TGTGCCAGCAGCTCTACATGGACAGGCGCAACTAATGAAAAACTGTTTTTT.

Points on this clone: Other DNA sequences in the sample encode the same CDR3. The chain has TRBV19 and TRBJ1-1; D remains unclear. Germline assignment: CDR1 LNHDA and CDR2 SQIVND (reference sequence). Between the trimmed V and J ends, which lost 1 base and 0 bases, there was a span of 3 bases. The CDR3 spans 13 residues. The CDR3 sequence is CASSIGVNTEAFF. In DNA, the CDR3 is TGTGCCAGTAGTATAGGCGTGAACACTGAAGCTTTCTTT.

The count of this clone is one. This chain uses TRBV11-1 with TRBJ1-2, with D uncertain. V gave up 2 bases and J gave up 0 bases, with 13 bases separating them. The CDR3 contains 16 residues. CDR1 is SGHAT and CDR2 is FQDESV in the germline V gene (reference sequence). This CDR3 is CASSLSPGGSNYGYTF. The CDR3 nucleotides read TGTGCCAGCAGCTTATCCCCTGGCGGTTCTAACTATGGCTACACCTTC.

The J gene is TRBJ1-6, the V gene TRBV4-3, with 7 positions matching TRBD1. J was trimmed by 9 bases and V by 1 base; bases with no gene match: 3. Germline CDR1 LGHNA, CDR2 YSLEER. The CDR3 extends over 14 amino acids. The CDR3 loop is CASSQGAGGSPLHF. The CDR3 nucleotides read TGCGCCAGCAGCCAAGGGGCAGGGGGTTCACCCCTCCACTTT.

CDR3 sequence (DNA): TGTGCCAGCAGAACCGGGACAGAAGTCGAGCAGTACTTC. This codes for CASRTGTEVEQYF. V is TRBV7-9 and J is TRBJ2-7; 7 nucleotides agree with TRBD1. Germline V gives CDR1 SEHNR, CDR2 FQNEAQ (reference sequence). Losses at the gene ends were 6 bases for V and 6 bases for J; bases not matched to a gene: 8. This CDR3 has 13 residues. Full variable domain (rest looked up from reference TRBV7-9 and TRBJ2-7): DTGVSQNPRHKITKRGQNVTFRCDPISEHNRLYWYRQTLGQGPEFLTYFQNEAQLEKSRLLSDRFSAERPKGSFSTLEIQRTEQGDSAMYLCASRTGTEVEQYFGPGTRLTVT.

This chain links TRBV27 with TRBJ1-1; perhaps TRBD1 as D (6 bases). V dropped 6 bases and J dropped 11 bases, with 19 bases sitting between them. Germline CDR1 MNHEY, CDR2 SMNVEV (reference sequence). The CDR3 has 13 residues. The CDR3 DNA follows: TGTGCCAGCAGCCAAGGGACAATCCGCCCCGCTTTCTTT. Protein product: CASSQGTIRPAFF.

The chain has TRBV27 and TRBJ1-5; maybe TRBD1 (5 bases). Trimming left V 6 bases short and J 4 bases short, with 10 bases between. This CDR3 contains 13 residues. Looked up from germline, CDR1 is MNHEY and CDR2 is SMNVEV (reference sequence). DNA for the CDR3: TGTGCCAGCAGACGTCAGGGTAATCAGCCCCAGCATTTT. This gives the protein CASRRQGNQPQHF.

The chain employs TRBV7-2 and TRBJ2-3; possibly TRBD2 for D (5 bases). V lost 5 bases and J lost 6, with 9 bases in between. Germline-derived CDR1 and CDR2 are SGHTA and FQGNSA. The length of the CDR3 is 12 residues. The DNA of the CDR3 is TGTGCCAGCAGCCCCACGGGGGATACGCAGTATTTT. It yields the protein CASSPTGDTQYF.

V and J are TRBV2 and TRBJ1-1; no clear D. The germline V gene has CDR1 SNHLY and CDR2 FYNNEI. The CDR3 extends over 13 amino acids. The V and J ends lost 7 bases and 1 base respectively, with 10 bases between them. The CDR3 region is CASTQGRNTEAFF. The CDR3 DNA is TGTGCCAGCACCCAAGGGAGGAACACTGAAGCTTTCTTT.

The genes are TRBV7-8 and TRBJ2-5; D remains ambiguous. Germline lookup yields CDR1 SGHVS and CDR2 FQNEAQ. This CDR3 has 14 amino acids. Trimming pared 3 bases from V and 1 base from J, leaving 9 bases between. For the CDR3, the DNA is TGTGCCAGCAGCTTCTCTAGGCTCCAAGAGACCCAGTACTTC. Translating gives CASSFSRLQETQYF. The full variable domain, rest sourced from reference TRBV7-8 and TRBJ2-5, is GAGVSQSPRYKVAKRGQDVALRCDPISGHVSLFWYQQALGQGPEFLTYFQNEAQLDKSGLPSDRFFAERPEGSVSTLKIQRTQQEDSAVYLCASSFSRLQETQYFGPGTRLLVL.

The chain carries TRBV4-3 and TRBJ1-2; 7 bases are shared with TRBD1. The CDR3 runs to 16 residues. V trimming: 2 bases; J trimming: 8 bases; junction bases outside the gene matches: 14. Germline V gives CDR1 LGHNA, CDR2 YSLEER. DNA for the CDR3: TGCGCCAGCAGCCAACAAGGGGGCTCAACAGGAATAGGCTACACCTTC. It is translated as CASSQQGGSTGIGYTF.

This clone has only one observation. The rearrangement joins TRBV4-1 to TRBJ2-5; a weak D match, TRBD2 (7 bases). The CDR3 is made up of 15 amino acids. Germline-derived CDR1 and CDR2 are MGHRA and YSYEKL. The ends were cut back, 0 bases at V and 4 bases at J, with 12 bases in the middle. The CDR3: CASSQEGGGRETQYF. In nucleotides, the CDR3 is TGCGCCAGCAGCCAAGAAGGGGGGGGTAGAGAGACCCAGTACTTC.

CDR3 sequence: CASSVGTGSSYEQYF. For the CDR3, the DNA is TGCGCCAGCAGCGTAGGGACAGGGAGTTCCTACGAGCAGTACTTC. The chain combines TRBV4-3 with TRBJ2-7, with 9 bases lining up with TRBD1. Looked up from germline, CDR1 is LGHNA and CDR2 is YSLEER. The CDR3 contains 15 residues. The V segment lost 5 bases and the J segment 1 base; nucleotides outside the gene matches: 6.

The CDR3 DNA sequence: TGTGCCAGCAGCTCGTGGACAGACAATGAGCAGTTCTTC. This sequence encodes CASSSWTDNEQFF. V and J are TRBV9 and TRBJ2-1; possibly TRBD1 for D (6 bases). Per germline, CDR1 SGDLS and CDR2 YYNGEE. CDR3 size: 13 residues. Trimming left V 4 bases short and J 5 bases short, with 10 bases between.

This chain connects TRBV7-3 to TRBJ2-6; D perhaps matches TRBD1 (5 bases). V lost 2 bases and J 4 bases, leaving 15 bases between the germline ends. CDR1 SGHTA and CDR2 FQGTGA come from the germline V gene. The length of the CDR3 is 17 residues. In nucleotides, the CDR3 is TGTGCCAGCAGCTTATTCGATAAGGGGCGAGGGGCCAACGTCCTGACTTTC. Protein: CASSLFDKGRGANVLTF.